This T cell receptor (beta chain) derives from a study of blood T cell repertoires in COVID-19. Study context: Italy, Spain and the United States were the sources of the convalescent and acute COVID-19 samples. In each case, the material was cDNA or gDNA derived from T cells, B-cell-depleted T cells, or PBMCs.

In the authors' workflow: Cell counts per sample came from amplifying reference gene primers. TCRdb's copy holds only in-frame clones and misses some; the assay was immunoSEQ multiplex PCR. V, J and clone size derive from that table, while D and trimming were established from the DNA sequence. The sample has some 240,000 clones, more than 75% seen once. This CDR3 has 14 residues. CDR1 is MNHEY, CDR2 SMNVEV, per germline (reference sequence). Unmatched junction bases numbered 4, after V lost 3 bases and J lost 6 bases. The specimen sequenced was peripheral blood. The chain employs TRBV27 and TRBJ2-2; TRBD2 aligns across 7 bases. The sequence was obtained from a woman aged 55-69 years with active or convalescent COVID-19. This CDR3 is CASSLVGGSGELFF. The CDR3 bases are TGTGCCAGCAGTTTGGTGGGGGGGTCCGGGGAGCTGTTTTTT.